The 27 T cell receptor beta chains presented below share a single source sample, sequenced in a study of blood T cell repertoires in COVID-19. TCRdb's copy holds only in-frame clones and misses some; the assay was immunoSEQ multiplex PCR. In the table there are 450,000 or so clones, 80% to 90% of which are singletons. The sequenced sample consisted of peripheral blood. These receptors were taken from a man between 18 and 29 years old with COVID-19, enrolled during active disease.

This clone has only one observation. The chain joins TRBV19 to TRBJ2-1; TRBD1 matches 8 bases. Per germline, CDR1 LNHDA and CDR2 SQIVND (reference sequence). V lost 6 bases, J lost 8 bases, and 9 bases stayed unmatched. The CDR3 contains 14 residues. Written as DNA, the CDR3 is TGTGCCAGTAGGTCACAGGGGGGCGGGGATGAGCAGTTCTTC. Residues: CASRSQGGGDEQFF.

The chain employs TRBV29-1 and TRBJ2-2; the match to TRBD2 covers 10 bases. CDR1 and CDR2 from the germline V gene are SQVTM and ANQGSEA. This CDR3 comprises 15 residues. Trimming removed 7 bases from V and 3 bases from J; junction bases left unmatched: 8. The CDR3, as DNA: TGCAGCGCCAGCGGGAGGGCCGGGGACACCGGGGAGCTGTTTTTT. This codes for CSASGRAGDTGELFF.

The chain is built from TRBV7-8 and TRBJ1-4; D is unresolved. The ends were cut back, 0 bases at V and 10 bases at J, with 15 bases in the middle. The germline V gene has CDR1 SGHVS and CDR2 FQNEAQ. The CDR3 length is 15 residues. Written as DNA, the CDR3 is TGTGCCAGCAGCTTAGCGATCGGGGATTACAGAAAACTGTTTTTT. Translated, it gives CASSLAIGDYRKLFF.

This clone was recorded once. V and J are TRBV19 and TRBJ2-7, with TRBD1 identical over 7 bases. CDR3 length equals 11 residues. Losses at the gene ends were 4 bases for V and 9 bases for J; bases not matched to a gene: 3. CDR1 is LNHDA and CDR2 is SQIVND in the germline V gene (reference sequence). CDR3 sequence: CASSTGGWQYF. The CDR3, as DNA: TGTGCCAGTAGTACAGGGGGATGGCAGTACTTC. The whole variable domain, filled in from reference TRBV19 and TRBJ2-7, reads DGGITQSPKYLFRKEGQNVTLSCEQNLNHDAMYWYRQDPGQGLRLIYYSQIVNDFQKGDIAEGYSVSREKKESFPLTVTSAQKNPTAFYLCASSTGGWQYFGPGTRLTVT.

The chain joins TRBV6-1 to TRBJ2-7; D gene uncertain. The CDR3 runs 13 residues. CDR1 and CDR2 (germline): MNHNS, SASEGT. V dropped 3 bases and J dropped 6 bases, with 12 bases sitting between them. Written as DNA, the CDR3 is TGTGCCAGCAGTGAGGGTACAGCTGGCGAGCAGTACTTC. This encodes CASSEGTAGEQYF.

The CDR3: CASSRTGGDYGYTF. The CDR3 DNA follows: TGTGCCAGTAGTCGGACAGGGGGGGACTATGGCTACACCTTC. The chain combines TRBV19 with TRBJ1-2, with TRBD1 identical over 10 bases. Germline CDR1 and CDR2: LNHDA and SQIVND (reference sequence). This CDR3 spans 14 amino acids. After removal of 5 bases from V and 3 bases from J, the junction contained 3 bases not matched to a gene.

The chain carries TRBV18 and TRBJ1-1; D is possibly TRBD1 (5 bases). The germline CDR1 and CDR2 sequences are KGHSH and LQKENI. The CDR3 covers 16 residues. V lost 2 bases to trimming and J lost 1 base, with 14 bases between them. The CDR3 sequence: CASSPIWKGPNTEAFF. The CDR3 DNA sequence: TGTGCCAGCTCACCAATATGGAAGGGGCCGAACACTGAAGCTTTCTTT.

The sample holds one count of this clone. J is TRBJ2-3 and V is TRBV7-9; no clear D gene. The CDR3 is 15 amino acids. Between the trimmed V and J ends, which lost 1 base and 2 bases, there was a span of 10 bases. In germline, CDR1 is SEHNR, CDR2 FQNEAQ (reference sequence). CDR3 residues: CASSLDRALTDTQYF. The CDR3 bases are TGTGCCAGCAGCTTAGACAGAGCCCTCACAGATACGCAGTATTTT.

This clone has just a few counts. The CDR3 DNA reads as TGTGCCAGCAGGCGGAGTAGTTACATGAACACTGAAGCTTTCTTT. This codes for CASRRSSYMNTEAFF. This sequence joins TRBV2 and TRBJ1-1, with unresolved D. The CDR3 length is 15 residues. Trimming took 6 bases from V and 0 from J, leaving 14 bases between them. Germline CDR1 SNHLY, CDR2 FYNNEI.

This chain uses TRBV7-9 with TRBJ1-4; D possibly corresponds to TRBD1 (5 bases). The germline CDR1 and CDR2 sequences are SEHNR and FQNEAQ (reference sequence). Trimming shortened V by 11 bases and J by 2 bases, and 12 bases separated the two germline ends. The CDR3 sequence is 13 residues long. The CDR3 region is CAQGGGTNEKLFF. The CDR3 DNA is TGTGCCCAGGGCGGGGGGACTAATGAAAAACTGTTTTTT.

The V gene is TRBV30, the J gene TRBJ2-3; 7 nucleotides line up with TRBD2. The germline V gene has CDR1 GTSNPN and CDR2 SVGIG (reference sequence). This CDR3 has 15 residues. V gave up 0 bases and J gave up 2 bases; unmatched junction bases: 5. The CDR3 nucleotides are TGTGCCTGGAGTGTAGGCGGGAGATACACAGATACGCAGTATTTT. This codes for CAWSVGGRYTDTQYF.

This clone was found a few times. The chain recombines TRBV19 with TRBJ2-2, with a tentative D call TRBD1 (6 bases). The CDR3 has 13 residues. Trimming removed 8 bases from V and 7 bases from J, with 14 bases in between. Germline CDR1 LNHDA, CDR2 SQIVND (reference sequence). In nucleotides, the CDR3 is TGTGCCAGTCGACAGGCGAGGGGCGGGGAGCTGTTTTTT. The encoded protein is CASRQARGGELFF.

This chain joins TRBV15 and TRBJ2-3; D unclear. The V end lost 1 base, the J end lost 4 bases, and 12 bases lay between the germline ends. The CDR3 contains 15 residues. The germline CDR1 and CDR2 sequences are LNHNV and YYDKDF (reference sequence). In DNA form, the CDR3 reads TGTGCCACCAGCAGAGGGCTCCCCGGGTCAGATACGCAGTATTTT. Amino acids: CATSRGLPGSDTQYF.

The gene calls are TRBV27 and TRBJ1-2, with TRBD1 matching 12 bases. The CDR3 has 15 amino acids. The ends lost 7 bases at V and 4 bases at J; junction bases unmatched: 7. From germline, CDR1 is MNHEY and CDR2 SMNVEV (reference sequence). The CDR3 DNA reads TGTGCCAGCAAGGGACAGGGGGCGCAGGGCTATGGCTACACCTTC. Translated: CASKGQGAQGYGYTF.

This clone was counted only a few times. This chain links TRBV5-4 with TRBJ1-2; 9 nucleotides line up with TRBD1. This CDR3 has 15 amino acids. With V trimmed by 4 bases and J by 0 bases, 4 bases remained unmatched. CDR1 is SGHNT and CDR2 is YYREEE in the germline V gene (reference sequence). The CDR3 here is CASSTRDRANYGYTF. The DNA of the CDR3 is TGTGCCAGCAGCACCCGGGACAGGGCTAACTATGGCTACACCTTC.

The chain is built from TRBV3-1 (or the pseudogene TRBV3-2) and TRBJ2-3; 8 positions match TRBD2. From germline, CDR1 is LGHDT and CDR2 YNNKEL (reference sequence). This CDR3 comprises 18 residues. Trimming took 1 base from V and 2 from J; bases not matched to a gene: 11. DNA for the CDR3: TGTGCCAGCAGCCAAGCGGGGTCTAGCGGGCGAAACACAGATACGCAGTATTTT. The encoded protein is CASSQAGSSGRNTDTQYF.

This clone has just one count. This sequence joins TRBV2 and TRBJ2-7; D is ambiguous. V dropped 4 bases and J dropped 1 base, with 8 bases sitting between them. The V gene's germline CDR1 is SNHLY and CDR2 FYNNEI. The CDR3 covers 13 residues. As DNA, the CDR3 is TGTGCCAGCAGTGCCCAGGATTCCTACGAGCAGTACTTC. Encoded protein: CASSAQDSYEQYF.

The rearrangement uses TRBV7-9 and TRBJ2-6, with D possibly being TRBD2 (5 bases). Trimming left V 4 bases short and J 0 bases short, with 7 bases between. This CDR3 has 15 amino acids. Germline V gene sequence: CDR1 SEHNR, CDR2 FQNEAQ (reference sequence). The CDR3 spells CASSSGISGANVLTF. The CDR3 DNA is TGTGCCAGCAGCTCGGGGATCTCTGGGGCCAACGTCCTGACTTTC. Filled out from reference TRBV7-9 and TRBJ2-6, the complete variable domain reads DTGVSQNPRHKITKRGQNVTFRCDPISEHNRLYWYRQTLGQGPEFLTYFQNEAQLEKSRLLSDRFSAERPKGSFSTLEIQRTEQGDSAMYLCASSSGISGANVLTFGAGSRLTVL.

V gene TRBV7-9 combines with J gene TRBJ2-7; 12 bases align to TRBD2. Trimming removed 5 bases from V and 4 bases from J; junction bases left unmatched: 6. This CDR3 is 15 amino acids long. From germline, CDR1 is SEHNR and CDR2 FQNEAQ (reference sequence). As DNA, the CDR3 is TGTGCCAGCAGCGGGTGGACTAGCGGGAAATACGAGCAGTACTTC. Translated, it gives CASSGWTSGKYEQYF. Filled out from reference TRBV7-9 and TRBJ2-7, the complete variable domain reads DTGVSQNPRHKITKRGQNVTFRCDPISEHNRLYWYRQTLGQGPEFLTYFQNEAQLEKSRLLSDRFSAERPKGSFSTLEIQRTEQGDSAMYLCASSGWTSGKYEQYFGPGTRLTVT.

This clone was observed a few times. The V and J genes are TRBV10-1 and TRBJ2-7; perhaps TRBD1 as D (6 bases). V was pared by 2 bases and J by 5 bases, with 13 bases between. Germline V CDR1 and CDR2: WNHNN, SYGVQD (reference sequence). This CDR3 has 14 amino acids. CDR3 residues: CASSEKRGIHEQYF. In DNA, the CDR3 is TGCGCCAGCAGTGAGAAGAGGGGGATTCACGAGCAGTACTTC.

The chain uses TRBV2 and TRBJ2-7; 7 nucleotides match TRBD1. The ends lost 4 bases at V and 5 bases at J; junction bases unmatched: 11. This CDR3 has 15 residues. Germline CDR1 reads SNHLY; CDR2 reads FYNNEI. The CDR3 DNA follows: TGTGCCAGCAGTGTACCTCCGGGACAGTACCACGAGCAGTACTTC. Its protein product is CASSVPPGQYHEQYF.

The sample holds a few counts of this clone. The genes are TRBV11-3 and TRBJ1-5; 9 bases map to TRBD1. Losses at the gene ends were 1 base for V and 3 bases for J; bases not matched to a gene: 13. Germline CDR1 is SGHNT and CDR2 is YENEEA. The length of the CDR3 is 19 residues. The CDR3 DNA is TGTGCCAGCAGCTTAGTTGAGGACAGGGGATCAGGGTACAATCAGCCCCAGCATTTT. As protein: CASSLVEDRGSGYNQPQHF.

About this clone: One end of the junction fails to match germline, which may point to a read error. The rearrangement links TRBV16 to TRBJ1-1; D not certain. The CDR3 extends over 12 amino acids. Per the germline V gene, CDR1 is KGHSY and CDR2 is FQNENV. Here the CDR3 reads CASSQYNTEAFF. CDR3 nucleotides: TGTGCCAGCAGCCAATATAACACAGAAGCTTTCTTT.

The chain combines TRBV3-1 (or the pseudogene TRBV3-2) with TRBJ1-2, with 8 bases fitting TRBD1. With V trimmed by 2 bases and J by 7 bases, 3 bases remained unmatched. The CDR3 sequence is 13 residues long. Germline V gene data show CDR1 as LGHDT and CDR2 as YNNKEL (reference sequence). As DNA, the CDR3 is TGTGCCAGCAGCCAACAGGGGGCGCGTGGCTACACCTTC. Protein product: CASSQQGARGYTF.

The rearrangement joins TRBV6-2 or TRBV6-3 to TRBJ1-1; 8 positions agree with TRBD1. After removal of 0 bases from V and 10 bases from J, the junction contained 10 bases not matched to a gene. Germline V lookup: CDR1 MNHEY, CDR2 SVGEGT. The CDR3 spans 15 residues. This chain's CDR3 is CASSYSLGQVNGAFF. The CDR3 bases are TGTGCCAGCAGTTACTCGTTGGGACAGGTTAATGGAGCTTTCTTT.

V and J are TRBV11-3 and TRBJ2-2, with TRBD1 matching over 9 bases. This CDR3 contains 16 residues. The germline gives CDR1 SGHNT, CDR2 YENEEA. The V gene end was trimmed by 5 bases and the J gene end by 6 bases; junction bases not matched to a gene: 10. Written as DNA, the CDR3 is TGTGCCAGCAGCAAACACTGGACAGGGGTGGCCGGGGAGCTGTTTTTT. This encodes CASSKHWTGVAGELFF.

This clone turned up a few times. The V and J genes are TRBV4-2 and TRBJ1-2; D ambiguous. With 3 bases removed from V and 6 bases from J, the gap between germline ends came to 5 bases. The CDR3 covers 11 residues. CDR1 and CDR2 (germline): LGHNA, YNFKEQ. CDR3 bases: TGTGCCAGCAGCCATTTCGATGGCTACACCTTC. Amino acids: CASSHFDGYTF.